The subject of this entry is one T cell receptor (beta chain). This sample is drawn from a study of CD8 T cells in Susac syndrome. The germline gives CDR1 SGHDN, CDR2 FVKESK. This CDR3 has 17 amino acids. Deletions cut 0 bases from V and 0 bases from J, with 9 bases between. Sequencing of TCR beta was undertaken in CD8+ and CD4+ T cells derived from blood. The multiple sclerosis control group comprised treatment-naive patients with stable or active relapsing-remitting disease. Negative isolation yielded the CD8+ and CD4+ T cells, while FACS enriched the TEMRA cells. RNA amounts of about 0.5 to 1 ug underwent reverse transcription with random hexamers. TCRdb processed the immunoSEQ multiplex PCR reads anew with MiXCR; each CDR3 protein has one entry. The sample has 350,000 to 550,000 distinct CDR3 sequences, more than 80% seen once.

V is TRBV14 and J is TRBJ1-6, with D uncertain. The TCR originated in a human donor with multiple sclerosis. Material for sequencing was CD8+ T cells from PBMCs. The CDR3, as DNA: TGTGCCAGCAGCCAAGATCCCGTTAGCTCCTATAATTCACCCCTCCACTTT. Translation: CASSQDPVSSYNSPLHF. Based on the CDR3 plus reference TRBV14 and TRBJ1-6, the full variable domain is EAGVTQFPSHSVIEKGQTVTLRCDPISGHDNLYWYRRVMGKEIKFLLHFVKESKQDESGMPNNRFLAERTGGTYSTLKVQPAELEDSGVYFCASSQDPVSSYNSPLHFGNGTRLTVT.